Sequencing of this TCR beta chain was carried out in a study of Ad26.COV2.S vaccination and SARS-CoV-2 variants. Study-wide results and caveats: Vaccinated and placebo-treated recipients had similar non-spike TCR breadth. The TCR breadth and depth analyses may have produced an underestimate of total T cell responses.

Treatment meaning: roughly 20 received Ad26.COV2.S at low or high dose, single or two shots; about 5 received placebo; per-sample allocation not given. At day 63 after the first vaccine or placebo injection, samples were drawn. TCRdb's copy holds only in-frame clones and misses some; the assay was immunoSEQ multiplex PCR. Of 400,000 to 500,000 clones listed, 75% to 90% are singletons. The table lists this clone with a count of one. The antigen is not known. CDR1 and CDR2 from the germline V gene are SGHAT and FQDESV (reference sequence). This CDR3 has 12 amino acids. The V and J ends lost 3 bases and 6 bases respectively, with 5 bases between them.

The clonotype was recovered from a person between 18 and 60 years old who received the Ad26.COV2.S COVID-19 vaccine or a placebo. Material: peripheral blood, obtained in a trial of Ad26.COV2.S vaccine versus placebo. The V and J genes are TRBV11-1 and TRBJ2-2; D is unresolved. CDR3 in amino acids: CASSFGPGELFF. CDR3 coding DNA: TGTGCCAGCAGCTTCGGTCCCGGGGAGCTGTTTTTT.